This T cell receptor beta chain is from a study of T cells expressing NK-cell markers. After re-calling the 5' RACE reads, TCRdb lists one entry per CDR3 protein, DNA absent. Its listing shows 550,000 to 600,000 distinct CDR3 sequences. Germline V lookup: CDR1 SGHVS, CDR2 FNYEAQ. The CDR3 loop spans 13 amino acids. Sequencing input: blood T cells: a sorted CD56 or NKG2C T cell subset, CD4+ or CD8+ T cells, or bulk PBMC T cells (not recorded which). This receptor was obtained from a man aged 18 to 35 in good health. This chain joins TRBV7-6 and TRBJ2-3. The CDR3 spells CASSLTYNSPQYF.